A selection of T cell receptor beta chains follows, all from one sample in a study of STAT5B mutations in CD4+ large granular lymphocyte leukemia. Using immunoSEQ multiplex PCR, the repertoire was profiled, and TCRdb retains in-frame clones only, with some absent. The sample contains over 35,000 clones, roughly 76% of which appear only once. The sequencing input was CD4+ T cells from blood buffy coats. The receptors shown here come from a human donor in good health. The CDR3 runs from the conserved cysteine through the conserved F or W. D genes are given only for firm matches. Clone size appears in some rows only: once, few, many, or a class for an expanded clone.

d_call,j_call,cdr3_length,clone_size,v_call,cdr3_aa,cdr3_nt
TRBD1,TRBJ2-7,14,NA,TRBV7-8,CASSLRQGVYEQYF,TGTGCCAGCAGCTTGCGACAGGGCGTCTACGAGCAGTACTTC
TRBD1,TRBJ2-7,13,once,TRBV27,CASRGQGRQSQYF,TGTGCCAGCAGGGGACAGGGGCGCCAGTCGCAGTACTTC
TRBD1,TRBJ1-2,15,NA,TRBV27,CASSLGAGQIYGYTF,TGTGCCAGCAGTTTAGGGGCGGGACAGATCTATGGCTACACCTTC
NA,TRBJ1-5,13,NA,TRBV30,CAWSGLYNQPQHF,TGTGCCTGGAGCGGCCTATACAATCAGCCCCAGCATTTT
TRBD2,TRBJ2-4,19,once,TRBV19,CASSGSGGTSFLAKNIQYF,TGTGCCAGTAGTGGAAGCGGGGGCACCTCTTTTTTGGCCAAAAACATTCAGTACTTC
TRBD2,TRBJ2-5,17,NA,TRBV5-6,CAGSLEGSPSGGETQYF,TGTGCCGGCAGCTTAGAAGGCAGCCCAAGCGGGGGTGAGACCCAGTACTTC
TRBD1,TRBJ1-2,14,NA,TRBV18,CASSPMRDRDGYTF,TGTGCCAGCTCACCAATGAGGGACAGGGATGGCTACACCTTC
TRBD1,TRBJ2-1,15,NA,TRBV15,CATARGRFSYNEQFF,TGTGCCACCGCCAGGGGGCGCTTCTCCTACAATGAGCAGTTCTTC
NA,TRBJ2-3,13,NA,TRBV10-3,CAISEDFTDTQYF,TGTGCCATCAGTGAAGACTTTACAGATACGCAGTATTTT
TRBD1,TRBJ2-7,16,NA,TRBV4-1,CASSQDLTGVSYEQYF,TGCGCCAGCAGCCAAGATCTCACAGGGGTGTCCTACGAGCAGTACTTC
NA,TRBJ2-3,14,once,TRBV9,CASSVHPQGDTQYF,TGTGCCAGCAGCGTCCACCCCCAAGGAGATACGCAGTATTTT
NA,TRBJ2-6,13,once,TRBV6-1,CASLASGANVLTF,TGTGCCAGCTTAGCTTCTGGGGCCAACGTCCTGACTTTC